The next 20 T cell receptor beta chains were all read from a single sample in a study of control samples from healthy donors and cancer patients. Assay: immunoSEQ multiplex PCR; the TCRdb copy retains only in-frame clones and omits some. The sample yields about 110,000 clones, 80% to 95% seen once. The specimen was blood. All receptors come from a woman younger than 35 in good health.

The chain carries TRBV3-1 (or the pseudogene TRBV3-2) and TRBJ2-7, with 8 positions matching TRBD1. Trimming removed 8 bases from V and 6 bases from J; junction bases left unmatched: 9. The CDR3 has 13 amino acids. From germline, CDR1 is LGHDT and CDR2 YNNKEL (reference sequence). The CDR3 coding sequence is TGTGCCAGCGTCGGACAGGGCGTTCTCGAGCAGTACTTC. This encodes CASVGQGVLEQYF.

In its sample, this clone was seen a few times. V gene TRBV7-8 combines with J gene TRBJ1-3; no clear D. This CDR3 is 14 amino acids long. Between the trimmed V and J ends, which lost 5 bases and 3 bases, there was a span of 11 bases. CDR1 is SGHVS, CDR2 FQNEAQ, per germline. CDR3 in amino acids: CASSVTEGGNTIYF. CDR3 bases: TGTGCCAGCAGCGTAACAGAGGGTGGAAACACCATATATTTT.

CDR3 sequence: CASRLAIPGETQYF. The CDR3 bases are TGTGCCAGCCGATTAGCGATTCCCGGAGAGACCCAGTACTTC. The rearrangement uses TRBV2 and TRBJ2-5; perhaps TRBD2 as D (5 bases). Germline assignment: CDR1 SNHLY and CDR2 FYNNEI. V was clipped by 8 bases and J by 4 bases, with 17 bases between them. The CDR3 has 14 amino acids.

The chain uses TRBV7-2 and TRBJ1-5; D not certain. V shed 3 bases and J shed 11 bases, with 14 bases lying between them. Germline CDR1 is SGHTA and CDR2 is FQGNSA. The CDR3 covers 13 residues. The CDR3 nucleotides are TGTGCCAGCAGCTTGGGCTGGGATAAGGCCCAGCATTTT. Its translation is CASSLGWDKAQHF.

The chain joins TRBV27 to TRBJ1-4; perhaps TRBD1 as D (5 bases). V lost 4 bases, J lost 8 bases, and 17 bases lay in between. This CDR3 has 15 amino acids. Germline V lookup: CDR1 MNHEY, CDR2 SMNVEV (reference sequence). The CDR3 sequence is CASSSSGTPFEKLFF. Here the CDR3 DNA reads TGTGCCAGCAGTTCCTCCGGGACGCCGTTCGAAAAACTGTTTTTT.

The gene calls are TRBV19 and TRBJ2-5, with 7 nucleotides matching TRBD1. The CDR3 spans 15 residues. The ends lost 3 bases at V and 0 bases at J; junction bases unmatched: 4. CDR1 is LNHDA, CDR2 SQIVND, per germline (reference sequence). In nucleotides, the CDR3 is TGTGCCAGTAGTATTCGACAGGGTCACCAAGAGACCCAGTACTTC. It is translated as CASSIRQGHQETQYF.

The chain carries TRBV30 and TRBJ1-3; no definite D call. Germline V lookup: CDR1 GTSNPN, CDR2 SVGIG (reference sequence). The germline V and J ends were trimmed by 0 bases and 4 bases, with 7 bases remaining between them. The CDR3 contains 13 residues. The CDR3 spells CAWSVIGGNTIYF. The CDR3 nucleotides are TGTGCCTGGAGTGTAATCGGAGGAAACACCATATATTTT.

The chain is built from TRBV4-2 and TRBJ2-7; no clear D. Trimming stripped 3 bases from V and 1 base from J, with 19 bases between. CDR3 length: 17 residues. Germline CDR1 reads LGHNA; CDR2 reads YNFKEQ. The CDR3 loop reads CASSQPPGRMGSYEQYF. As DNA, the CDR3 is TGTGCCAGCAGCCAGCCTCCAGGACGGATGGGTTCCTACGAGCAGTACTTC.

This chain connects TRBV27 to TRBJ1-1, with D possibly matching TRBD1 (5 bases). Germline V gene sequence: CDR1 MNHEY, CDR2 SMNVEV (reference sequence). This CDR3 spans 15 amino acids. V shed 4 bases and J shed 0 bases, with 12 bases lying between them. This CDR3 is CASSWSGPLNTEAFF. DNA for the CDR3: TGTGCCAGCAGTTGGTCAGGGCCCCTGAACACTGAAGCTTTCTTT.

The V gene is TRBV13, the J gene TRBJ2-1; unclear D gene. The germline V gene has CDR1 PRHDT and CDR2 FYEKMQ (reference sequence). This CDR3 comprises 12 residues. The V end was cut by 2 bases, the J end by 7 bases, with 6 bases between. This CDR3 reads CASSLQVNEQFF. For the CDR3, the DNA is TGTGCCAGCAGCTTACAGGTTAATGAGCAGTTCTTC.

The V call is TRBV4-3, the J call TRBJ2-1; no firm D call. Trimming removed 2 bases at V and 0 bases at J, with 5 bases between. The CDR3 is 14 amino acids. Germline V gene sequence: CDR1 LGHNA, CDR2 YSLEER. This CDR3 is CASSQISSYNEQFF. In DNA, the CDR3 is TGCGCCAGCAGCCAAATAAGCTCCTACAATGAGCAGTTCTTC.

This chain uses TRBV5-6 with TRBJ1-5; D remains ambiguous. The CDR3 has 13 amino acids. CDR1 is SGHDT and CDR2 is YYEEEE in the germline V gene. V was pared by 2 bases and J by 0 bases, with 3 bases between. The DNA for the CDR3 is TGTGCCAGCAGCTTTGGTAGCAATCAGCCCCAGCATTTT. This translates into CASSFGSNQPQHF.

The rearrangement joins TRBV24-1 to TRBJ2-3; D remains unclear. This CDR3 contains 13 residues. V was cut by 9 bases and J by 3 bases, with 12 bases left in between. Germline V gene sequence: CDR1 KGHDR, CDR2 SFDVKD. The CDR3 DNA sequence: TGTGCCACCCTTGCGTCTGATACAGATACGCAGTATTTT. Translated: CATLASDTDTQYF.

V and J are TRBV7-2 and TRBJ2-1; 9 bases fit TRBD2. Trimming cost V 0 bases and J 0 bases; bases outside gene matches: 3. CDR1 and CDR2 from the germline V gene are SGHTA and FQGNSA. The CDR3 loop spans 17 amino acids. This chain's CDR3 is CASSLALSGGSYNEQFF. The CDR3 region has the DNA TGTGCCAGCAGCTTAGCGCTTAGCGGGGGCTCCTACAATGAGCAGTTCTTC.

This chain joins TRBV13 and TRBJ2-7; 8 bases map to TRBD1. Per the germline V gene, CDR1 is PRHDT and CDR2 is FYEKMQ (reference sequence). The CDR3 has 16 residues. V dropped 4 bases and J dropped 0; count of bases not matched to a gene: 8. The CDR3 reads CASSSFRDRSSYEQYF. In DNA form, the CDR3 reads TGTGCCAGCAGCTCATTCCGGGACAGGTCCTCCTACGAGCAGTACTTC.

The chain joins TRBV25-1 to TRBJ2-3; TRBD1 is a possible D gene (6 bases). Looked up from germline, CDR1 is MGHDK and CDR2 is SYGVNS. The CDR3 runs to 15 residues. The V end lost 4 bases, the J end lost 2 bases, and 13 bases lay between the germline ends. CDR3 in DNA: TGTGCCAGCAGTGCCTACCGGACAGACACAGATACGCAGTATTTT. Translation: CASSAYRTDTDTQYF.

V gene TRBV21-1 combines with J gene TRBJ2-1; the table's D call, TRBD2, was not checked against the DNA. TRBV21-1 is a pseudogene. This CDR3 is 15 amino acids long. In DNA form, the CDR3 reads TGTGCCAGCACTCCAAGAGGACCCTGGGGGGATGAGCAGTTCTTC. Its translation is CASTPRGPWGDEQFF.

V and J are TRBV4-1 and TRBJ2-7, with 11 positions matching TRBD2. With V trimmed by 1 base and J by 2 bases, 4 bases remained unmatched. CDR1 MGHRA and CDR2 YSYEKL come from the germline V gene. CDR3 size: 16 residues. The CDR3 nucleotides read TGCGCCAGCAGCCAAGGGGGGGGACTAGCGGCCTACGAGCAGTACTTC. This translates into CASSQGGGLAAYEQYF.

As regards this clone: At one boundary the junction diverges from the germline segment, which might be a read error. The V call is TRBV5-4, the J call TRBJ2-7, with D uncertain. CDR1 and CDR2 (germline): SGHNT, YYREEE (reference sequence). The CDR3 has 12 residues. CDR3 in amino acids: CASSLGPDEQYF. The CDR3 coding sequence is TGTGCCAGCAGTTTGGGTCCGGATGAGCAGTACTTC.

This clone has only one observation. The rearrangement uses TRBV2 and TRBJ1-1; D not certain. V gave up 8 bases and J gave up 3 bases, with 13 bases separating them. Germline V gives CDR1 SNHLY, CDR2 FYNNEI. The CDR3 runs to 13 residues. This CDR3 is CASGFRGDTEAFF. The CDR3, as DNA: TGTGCCAGCGGATTCCGGGGTGACACTGAAGCTTTCTTT.